This T cell receptor (beta chain) was recovered during a study of blood T cell repertoires in COVID-19. Some clones are missing from TCRdb's copy, which holds only in-frame ones; the method was immunoSEQ multiplex PCR. The sample comprises roughly 270,000 clones, 85% of which are singletons, and about 2.7% rests with the top ten. Germline V gene sequence: CDR1 SEHNR, CDR2 FQNEAQ (reference sequence). V lost 0 bases to trimming and J lost 4 bases, with 12 bases between them. The CDR3 extends over 15 amino acids. This clone was detected only a few times. Membership in each cohort depended on participant-reported clinical history.

V usage is TRBV7-9 and J usage is TRBJ1-2, with TRBD1 as a possible D gene (5 bases). This TCR derives from a woman in her 50s who had recovered from COVID-19. Sequencing was carried out using PBMCs or T cells enriched from blood (not recorded which). The CDR3 is CASSLAVGQAYGYTF. The DNA for the CDR3 is TGTGCCAGCAGCTTAGCGGTCGGACAAGCCTATGGCTACACCTTC.